These 8 T cell receptor beta chains came from one sample sequenced in a study of cytomegalovirus exposure and HLA in healthy donors. The PCR had 60 Vbeta and 13 Jbeta primers. The table came from immunoSEQ multiplex PCR; TCRdb's copy has only in-frame clones and leaves some out. The table has some 150,000 clones, about 60% seen once. The sequenced sample consisted of PBMCs. Every receptor here comes from a woman aged 55-75 years in good health and CMV-seropositive.

This rearrangement joins TRBV27 to TRBJ2-3, with D maybe TRBD2 (5 bases). V was pared by 0 bases and J by 3 bases, with 19 bases between. The CDR3 loop spans 18 amino acids. Germline V gene sequence: CDR1 MNHEY, CDR2 SMNVEV (reference sequence). CDR3 loop: CASSLSGGLSAVTDTQYF. CDR3 bases: TGTGCCAGCAGTTTATCTGGAGGTCTTTCGGCTGTGACAGATACGCAGTATTTT.

This clone was seen a few times. The chain is built from TRBV28 and TRBJ1-5; 7 bases map to TRBD1. Trimming removed 6 bases from V and 4 bases from J; junction bases left unmatched: 12. The germline gives CDR1 MDHEN, CDR2 SYDVKM. This CDR3 has 16 residues. CDR3 in DNA: TGTGCCAGCAGCCCCATCGCGGCAGGGGGAAATCAGCCCCAGCATTTT. Its translation: CASSPIAAGGNQPQHF.

Worth noting for this clone: Compared with germline, one end of the junction differs, possibly owing to a read error. This chain joins TRBV6-5 and TRBJ2-1; D gene unclear. Germline-derived CDR1 and CDR2 are MNHEY and SVGAGI. There are 12 residues in the CDR3. The DNA for the CDR3 is TGTGCCAGCAGTTCGCCTACTAATGGGCAGTTCTTC. Its protein is CASSSPTNGQFF.

This chain joins TRBV9 and TRBJ2-2; D uncertain. CDR1 SGDLS and CDR2 YYNGEE come from the germline V gene. Trimming removed 3 bases at V and 3 bases at J, with 6 bases between. The CDR3 is 13 residues long. The CDR3 here is CASSGTDTGELFF. The CDR3 bases are TGTGCCAGCAGCGGAACAGACACCGGGGAGCTGTTTTTT.

This clone was detected only a few times. The V and J genes are TRBV28 and TRBJ1-2; the match to TRBD1 covers 8 bases. V shed 7 bases, J shed 4 bases, and the junction held 11 bases outside the gene matches. There are 15 residues in the CDR3. Germline CDR1 is MDHEN and CDR2 is SYDVKM. The CDR3 here is CASKGGTGSFYGYTF. The CDR3 DNA follows: TGTGCCAGCAAGGGAGGGACAGGCAGTTTCTATGGCTACACCTTC.

The V call is TRBV6-5, the J call TRBJ1-1; tentative D call: TRBD1 (5 bases). The V gene lost 5 bases and the J gene lost 7 bases, with 14 bases spanning the gap. Germline V gene data show CDR1 as MNHEY and CDR2 as SVGAGI. This CDR3 contains 13 residues. Written as DNA, the CDR3 is TGTGCCAGCAGTCCCAATAGGAGGGGTGAAGCTTTCTTT. Protein: CASSPNRRGEAFF.

The rearrangement joins TRBV7-2 to TRBJ2-1; the match to TRBD2 covers 8 bases. Germline CDR1 and CDR2: SGHTA and FQGNSA. V gave up 5 bases and J gave up 8 bases; unmatched junction bases: 8. The CDR3 spans 14 residues. The CDR3 protein is CASSARLAKDEQFF. CDR3 DNA sequence: TGTGCCAGCAGCGCCAGACTAGCGAAGGATGAGCAGTTCTTC.

The genes are TRBV21-1 and TRBJ1-1; TRBD1, the table's D call, was not compared with the DNA. TRBV21-1 represents a pseudogene. The CDR3 length is 15 residues. CDR3: CASSNPGARHTEAFF. As DNA, the CDR3 is TGTGCCAGCAGCAACCCAGGGGCCCGGCACACTGAAGCTTTCTTT.